This T cell receptor (beta chain) was sequenced for a study of human T cells and chemical hapten exposure. The V end lost 11 bases, the J end lost 3 bases, and 20 bases lay between the germline ends. This CDR3 is built from 14 residues. CDR1 is MDHEN and CDR2 is SYDVKM in the germline V gene. TCRdb independently ran MiXCR on the RACE reads; one entry per CDR3 protein. In the table there are under 300,000 distinct CDR3 sequences, approximately 8% of which are singletons. The sample's time point: pre-sensitization, week 0. As to treatment: therapeutic diphenylcyclopropenone sensitization with weekly scalp DPC.

The sequences come from whole blood, collected in connection with sensitization to the hapten diphenylcyclopropenone (DPC). This receptor was obtained from a man younger than 35 with alopecia areata. Some clones in this sample may be carry-over from other donors' samples. The V and J genes are TRBV28 and TRBJ2-7; weak D call: TRBD2 (7 bases). CDR3 DNA: TGTGCCGGGAGGGGAAGCCGGGACAACTACGAGCAGTACTTC. Translated: CAGRGSRDNYEQYF.